Following are 2 T cell receptor beta chains from one sample sequenced in a study of blood T cell repertoires in COVID-19. TCRdb's copy holds only in-frame clones and misses some; the assay was immunoSEQ multiplex PCR. The sample holds hundreds of thousands of clones, 86% seen once. Material: peripheral blood. These receptors all come from a woman older than 75 with COVID-19, enrolled during active disease.

V gene TRBV6-5 combines with J gene TRBJ1-2; tentatively, D is TRBD1 (6 bases). Germline CDR1 MNHEY, CDR2 SVGAGI. V was trimmed by 8 bases and J by 6 bases, leaving 19 bases between them. This CDR3 comprises 14 residues. DNA of the CDR3: TGTGCCAGCTACCTCAGGGAGGGGGGACATGGCTACACCTTC. Translation: CASYLREGGHGYTF.

V and J are TRBV7-2 and TRBJ2-2; tentatively, D is TRBD1 (5 bases). Germline V CDR1 and CDR2: SGHTA, FQGNSA. The CDR3 is 15 residues long. V was clipped by 1 base and J by 5 bases, with 11 bases between them. CDR3 residues: CASSLVQGVTGELFF. CDR3 nucleotide sequence: TGTGCCAGCAGCTTAGTTCAGGGTGTTACCGGGGAGCTGTTTTTT.